The TCR beta chain described here comes from a study of blood T cells in healthy people across ages. This clonotype was picked up a small number of times. Germline CDR1 is ENHRY and CDR2 is SYGVKD. The V and J ends lost 3 bases and 8 bases respectively, with 16 bases between them. The length of the CDR3 is 14 residues. Next came a second PCR, run for about 7 to 12 cycles, which used a sample-barcoded 5' primer along with a J-beta primer mix. Tags on each cDNA molecule came from a template-switch adaptor with 12 random nucleotides. From the 5' RACE reads, TCRdb called clonotypes with MiXCR, one entry per CDR3 protein. The data show about 780,000 distinct CDR3 sequences, with about a quarter seen just once and 2.5% to 3.5% held by the top ten. These records were also assigned to another study, of T cells of mothers and their children. That study reports: Thymic selection molds TCR recombination output in much the same way for related pairs as for unrelated pairs. Mother-child pairs who were related displayed a slightly higher overlap than unrelated pairs, a difference that was non-significant.

Sequenced: blood. The clonotype comes from a boy aged 10-17 years in good health. The genes are TRBV10-3 and TRBJ1-2; maybe TRBD1 (6 bases). CDR3 region: CAISEGGIFRGYTF. CDR3 sequence (DNA): TGTGCCATCAGTGAAGGGGGGATATTCCGGGGCTACACCTTC.